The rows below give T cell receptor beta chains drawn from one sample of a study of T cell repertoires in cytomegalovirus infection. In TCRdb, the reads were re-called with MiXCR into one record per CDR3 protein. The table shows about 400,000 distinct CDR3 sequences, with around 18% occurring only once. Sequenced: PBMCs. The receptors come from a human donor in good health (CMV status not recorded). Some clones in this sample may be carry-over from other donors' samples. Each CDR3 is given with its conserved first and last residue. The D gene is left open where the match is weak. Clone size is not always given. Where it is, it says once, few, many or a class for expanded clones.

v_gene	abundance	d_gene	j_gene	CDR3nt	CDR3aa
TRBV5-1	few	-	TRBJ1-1	TGCGCCAGCAGCTTGGGCAGGGGTCACACTGAAGCTTTCTTT	CASSLGRGHTEAFF
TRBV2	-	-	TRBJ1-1	TGTGCCAGCAGTGAAAGGAGGGGGGAAGCTTTCTTT	CASSERRGEAFF
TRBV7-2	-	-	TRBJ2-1	TGTGCCAGCAGCTTTGGGTTAGACAATGAGCAGTTCTTC	CASSFGLDNEQFF
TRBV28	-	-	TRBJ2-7	TGTGCCAGCAGTTTATCCGCTAGGGGCCGACAGTACTTC	CASSLSARGRQYF
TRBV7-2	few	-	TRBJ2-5	TGTGCCAGCCGAGGGGGAGCGAGCCAAGAGACCCAGTACTTC	CASRGGASQETQYF
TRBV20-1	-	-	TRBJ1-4	TGCAGTGCTCGGTTCCGTCATAAACATGAAAAACTGTTTTTT	CSARFRHKHEKLFF
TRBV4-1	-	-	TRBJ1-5	TGCGCCAGCAGCCAAACAAATAGCAATCAGCCCCAGCATTTT	CASSQTNSNQPQHF
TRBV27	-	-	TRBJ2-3	TGTGCCAGCAGTTTATGGGGCAGGGGCGCAGATACGCAGTATTTT	CASSLWGRGADTQYF
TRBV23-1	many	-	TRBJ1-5	TGCGCCAGCAGTCAGTTCAGGGATGGTCAGGATGGCAATCAGCCCCAGCATTTT	CASSQFRDGQDGNQPQHF
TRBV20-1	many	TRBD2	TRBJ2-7	TGCAGTGCTCGGAACCTAGCGGGAAACTACGAGCAGTACTTC	CSARNLAGNYEQYF
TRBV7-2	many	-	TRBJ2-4	TGTGCCAGCAGCCCCGGGCAGACAAACATTCAGTACTTC	CASSPGQTNIQYF
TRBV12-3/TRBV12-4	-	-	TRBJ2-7	TGTGCCAGCAGTCACGGCGCGGCTGGCTACGAGCAGTACTTC	CASSHGAAGYEQYF
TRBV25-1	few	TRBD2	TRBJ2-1	TGTGCCAGCAGTGAAAGCGGGGCAGGCAGTGAGCAGTTCTTC	CASSESGAGSEQFF
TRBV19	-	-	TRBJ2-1	TGTGCCAGTACCCTAAGGGGGAGCTCCTACAATGAGCAGTTCTTC	CASTLRGSSYNEQFF
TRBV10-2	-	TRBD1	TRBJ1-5	TGCGCCAGCAGTGAGGGACAGGGGGCACAGCCCCAGCATTTT	CASSEGQGAQPQHF
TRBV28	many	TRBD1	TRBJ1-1	TGTGCCAGCAGTATGTTGGGACAGGGAAACACTGAAGCTTTCTTT	CASSMLGQGNTEAFF
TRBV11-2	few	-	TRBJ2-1	TGTGCCAGCAGCTTAGATCGGGGAGCGGGTAGCTCCTACAATGAGCAGTTCTTC	CASSLDRGAGSSYNEQFF
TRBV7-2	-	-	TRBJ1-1	TGTGCCAGCAGCTTATCGGTCGGGAGCACTGAAGCTTTCTTT	CASSLSVGSTEAFF
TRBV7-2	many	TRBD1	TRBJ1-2	TGTGCCAGCAGCCGAGACAGGGACTATGGCTACACCTTC	CASSRDRDYGYTF
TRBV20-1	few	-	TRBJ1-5	TGCAGTGCTAGAGAAACCGGACGCCCCGGGTGGTGGCAGCCCCAGCATTTT	CSARETGRPGWWQPQHF
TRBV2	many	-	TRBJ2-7	TGTGCCAGCAGTGAACGTGCTACCTACGAGCAGTACTTC	CASSERATYEQYF
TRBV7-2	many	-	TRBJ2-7	TGTGCCAGCAGCACCCAAGACACCTCCTACGAGCAGTACTTC	CASSTQDTSYEQYF
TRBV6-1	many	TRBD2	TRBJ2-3	TGTGCCAGCACCTCGGGGGGAACTCTCACAGATACGCAGTATTTT	CASTSGGTLTDTQYF
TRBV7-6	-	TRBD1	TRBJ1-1	TGTGCCAGCAGCCCTTCTGACAGGGGGGCATGGAGCACTGAAGCTTTCTTT	CASSPSDRGAWSTEAFF
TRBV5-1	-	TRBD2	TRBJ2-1	TGCGCCAGCAGGAGGACGGGGGGTCTCTACAATGAGCAGTTCTTC	CASRRTGGLYNEQFF
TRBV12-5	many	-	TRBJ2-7	TGTGCTAGTGGTCTCTCCGCCGGCTCCTACGAGCAGTACTTC	CASGLSAGSYEQYF
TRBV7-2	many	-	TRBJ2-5	TGTGCCAGCAGCCTGCATCCCGGGACAACAGAGACCCAGTACTTC	CASSLHPGTTETQYF
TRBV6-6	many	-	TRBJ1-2	TGTGCCAGCAGTTACTCGATGGGCGGAGCTAACTATGGCTACACCTTC	CASSYSMGGANYGYTF
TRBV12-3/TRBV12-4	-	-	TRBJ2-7	TGTGCCAGCAGTTTAGGGTGGGTTTGGGGAGGGGGGGGTCGGTACGAGCAGTACTTC	CASSLGWVWGGGGRYEQYF
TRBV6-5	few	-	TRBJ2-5	TGTGCCAGCAGTTACTTGGCACTAGCAGAAGAGACCCAGTACTTC	CASSYLALAEETQYF
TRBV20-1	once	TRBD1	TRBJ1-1	TGCAGTGCTAGCAGGGGGGGAGACACTGAAGCTTTCTTT	CSASRGGDTEAFF
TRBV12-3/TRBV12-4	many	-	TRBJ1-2	TGTGCCAGCAGTCTATCCCGTAGGGTGGGCTATGGCTACACCTTC	CASSLSRRVGYGYTF
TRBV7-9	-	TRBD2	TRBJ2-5	TGTGCCAGCAGCTACAGCTCCGGGGGGGAGACCCAGTACTTC	CASSYSSGGETQYF
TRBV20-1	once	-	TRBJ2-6	TGCAGTGCTAGAGATCTCAGAGGGGCCAACGTCCTGACTTTC	CSARDLRGANVLTF
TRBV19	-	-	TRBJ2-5	TGTGCCAGTAGTAATACGTACCAAGAGACCCAGTACTTC	CASSNTYQETQYF
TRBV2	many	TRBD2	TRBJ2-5	TGTGCCAGCAGGGCCCGGGAGGGTATTACAGAGACCCAGTACTTC	CASRAREGITETQYF
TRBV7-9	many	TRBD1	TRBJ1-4	TGTGCCAGCAGCCGACAGGGGCCAGATGAAAAACTGTTTTTT	CASSRQGPDEKLFF
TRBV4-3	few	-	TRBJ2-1	TGCGCCAGCAGCCAAGTGATGAGGACTGACAATGAGCAGTTCTTC	CASSQVMRTDNEQFF
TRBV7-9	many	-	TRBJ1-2	TGTGCCAGCAGCTTAGGGGCCACCTTC	CASSLGATF
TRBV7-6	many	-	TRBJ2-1	TGTGCCAGCAGCTTAGCCACAAGGCCCCAAGGACCCTACAATGAGCAGTTCTTC	CASSLATRPQGPYNEQFF